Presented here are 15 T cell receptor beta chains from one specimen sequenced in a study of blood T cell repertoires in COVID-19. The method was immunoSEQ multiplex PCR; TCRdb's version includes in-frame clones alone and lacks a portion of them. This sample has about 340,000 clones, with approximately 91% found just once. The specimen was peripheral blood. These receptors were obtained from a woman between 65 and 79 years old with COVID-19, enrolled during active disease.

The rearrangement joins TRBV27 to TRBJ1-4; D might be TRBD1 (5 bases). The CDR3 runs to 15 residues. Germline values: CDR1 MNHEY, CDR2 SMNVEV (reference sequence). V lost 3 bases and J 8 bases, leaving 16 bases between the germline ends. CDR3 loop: CASSFTGGSQEKLFF. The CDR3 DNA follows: TGTGCCAGCAGTTTCACCGGGGGGTCGCAGGAAAAACTGTTTTTT.

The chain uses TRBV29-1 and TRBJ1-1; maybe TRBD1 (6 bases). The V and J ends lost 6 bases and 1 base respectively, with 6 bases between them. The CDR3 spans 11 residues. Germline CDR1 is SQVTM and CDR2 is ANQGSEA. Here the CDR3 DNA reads TGCAGCGTGACAGGGAACACTGAAGCTTTCTTT. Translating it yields CSVTGNTEAFF. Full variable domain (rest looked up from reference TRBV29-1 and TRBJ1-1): SAVISQKPSRDICQRGTSLTIQCQVDSQVTMMFWYRQQPGQSLTLIATANQGSEATYESGFVIDKFPISRPNLTFSTLTVSNMSPEDSSIYLCSVTGNTEAFFGQGTRLTVV.

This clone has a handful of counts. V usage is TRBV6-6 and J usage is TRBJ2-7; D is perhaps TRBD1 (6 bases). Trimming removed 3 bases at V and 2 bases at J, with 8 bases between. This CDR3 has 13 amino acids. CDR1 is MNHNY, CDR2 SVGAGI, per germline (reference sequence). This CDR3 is CASSYPGAYEQYF. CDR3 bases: TGTGCCAGCAGTTATCCAGGGGCCTACGAGCAGTACTTC.

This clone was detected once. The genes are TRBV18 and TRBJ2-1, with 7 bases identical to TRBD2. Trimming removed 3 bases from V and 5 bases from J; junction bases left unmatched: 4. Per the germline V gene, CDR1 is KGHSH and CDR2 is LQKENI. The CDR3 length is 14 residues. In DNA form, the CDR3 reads TGTGCCAGCTCACCTACGGGGGGACACAATGAGCAGTTCTTC. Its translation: CASSPTGGHNEQFF.

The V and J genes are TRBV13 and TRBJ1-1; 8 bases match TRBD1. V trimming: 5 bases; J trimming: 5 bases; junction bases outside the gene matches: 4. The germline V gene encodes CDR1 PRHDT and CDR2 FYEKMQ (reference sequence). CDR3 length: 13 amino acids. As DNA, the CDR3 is TGTGCCAGCAGCACCAGGGGGCCGACTGAAGCTTTCTTT. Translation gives CASSTRGPTEAFF.

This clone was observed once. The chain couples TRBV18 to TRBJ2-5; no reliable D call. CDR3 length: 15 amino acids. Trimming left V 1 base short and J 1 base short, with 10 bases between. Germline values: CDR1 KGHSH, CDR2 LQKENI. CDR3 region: CASSPRGPLQETQYF. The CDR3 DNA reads TGTGCCAGCTCACCACGTGGGCCGCTCCAAGAGACCCAGTACTTC.

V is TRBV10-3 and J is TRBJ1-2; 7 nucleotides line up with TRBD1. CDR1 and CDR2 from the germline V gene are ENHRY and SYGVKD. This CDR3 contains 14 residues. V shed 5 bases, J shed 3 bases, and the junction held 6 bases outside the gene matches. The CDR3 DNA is TGTGCCATCAGTAATGGGACAGTGTACTATGGCTACACCTTC. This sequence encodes CAISNGTVYYGYTF.

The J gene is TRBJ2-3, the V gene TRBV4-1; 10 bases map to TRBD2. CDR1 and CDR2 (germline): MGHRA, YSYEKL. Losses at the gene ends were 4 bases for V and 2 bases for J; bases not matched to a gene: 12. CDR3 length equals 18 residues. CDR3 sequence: CASSPFPRLAGHTDTQYF. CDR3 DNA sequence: TGCGCCAGCAGCCCTTTTCCGAGACTAGCGGGCCACACAGATACGCAGTATTTT.

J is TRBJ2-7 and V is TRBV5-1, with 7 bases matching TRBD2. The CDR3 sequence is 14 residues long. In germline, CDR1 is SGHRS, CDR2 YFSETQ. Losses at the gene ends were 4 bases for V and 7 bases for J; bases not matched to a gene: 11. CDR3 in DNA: TGCGCCAGCAGCCTCGTAGGAGCGGGGTATGAGCAGTACTTC. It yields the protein CASSLVGAGYEQYF.

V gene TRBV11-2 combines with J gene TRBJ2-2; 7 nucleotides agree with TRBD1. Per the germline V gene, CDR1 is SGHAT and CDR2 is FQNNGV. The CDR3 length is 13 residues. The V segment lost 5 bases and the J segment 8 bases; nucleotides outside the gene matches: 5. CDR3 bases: TGTGCCAGCAGCCCGACAGGGTCGGGGGAGCTGTTTTTT. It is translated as CASSPTGSGELFF.

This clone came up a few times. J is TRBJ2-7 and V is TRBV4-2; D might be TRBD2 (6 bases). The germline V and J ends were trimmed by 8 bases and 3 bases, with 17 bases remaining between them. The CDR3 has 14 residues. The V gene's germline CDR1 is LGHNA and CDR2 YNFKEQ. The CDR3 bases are TGTGCCAGCGGCCCCGGGGGACTGGACTACGAGCAGTACTTC. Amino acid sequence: CASGPGGLDYEQYF.

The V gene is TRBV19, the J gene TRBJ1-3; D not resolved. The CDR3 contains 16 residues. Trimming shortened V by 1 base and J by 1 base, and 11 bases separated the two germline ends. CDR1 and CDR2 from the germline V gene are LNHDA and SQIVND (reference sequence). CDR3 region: CASSIAFGVSGNTIYF. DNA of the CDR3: TGTGCCAGTAGTATAGCCTTCGGGGTATCTGGAAACACCATATATTTT.

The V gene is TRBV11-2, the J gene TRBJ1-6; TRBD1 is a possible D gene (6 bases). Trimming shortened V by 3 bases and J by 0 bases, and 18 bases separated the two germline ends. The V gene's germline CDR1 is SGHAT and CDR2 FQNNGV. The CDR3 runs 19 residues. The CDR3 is CASSLPSGQSFSYNSPLHF. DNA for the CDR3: TGTGCCAGCAGCTTGCCCTCAGGACAGTCCTTCTCCTATAATTCACCCCTCCACTTT.

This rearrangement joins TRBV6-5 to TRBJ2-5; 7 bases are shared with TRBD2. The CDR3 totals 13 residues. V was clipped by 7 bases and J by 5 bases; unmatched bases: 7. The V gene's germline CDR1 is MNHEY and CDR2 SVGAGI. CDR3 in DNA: TGTGCCAGCATGGGCTACGGGGGGGAGACCCAGTACTTC. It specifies CASMGYGGETQYF.

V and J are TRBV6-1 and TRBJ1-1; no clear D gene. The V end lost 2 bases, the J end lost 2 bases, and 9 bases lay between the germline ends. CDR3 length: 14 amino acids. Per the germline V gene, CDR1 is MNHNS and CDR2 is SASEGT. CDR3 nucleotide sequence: TGTGCCAGCAGTGAATGGGGAGGAAACACTGAAGCTTTCTTT. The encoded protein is CASSEWGGNTEAFF.